The source of this TCR beta chain is a study of human T cells and chemical hapten exposure. This clonotype came up many times. The time point: patch test 3, about 24 weeks after DPC sensitization. Treatment reported: therapeutic diphenylcyclopropenone sensitization with weekly scalp DPC. TCRdb processed the RACE reads anew with MiXCR; each CDR3 protein has one entry. Found here are tens of thousands of distinct CDR3 sequences, around 12% of them singletons; the top ten hold approximately 2.4%. V lost 5 bases to trimming and J lost 2 bases; unmatched junction nucleotides: 9. CDR3 length: 16 residues. The clonotype was recovered from a man in his thirties or forties with alopecia areata. Some clones in this sample may be carry-over from other donors' samples. V is TRBV12-3 or TRBV12-4 and J is TRBJ2-3; 8 positions agree with TRBD2. Sequencing used whole blood, obtained in connection with sensitization to the hapten diphenylcyclopropenone (DPC). Here the CDR3 reads CASSPRGGLNTDTQYF. CDR3 in DNA: TGTGCCAGCAGTCCCCGGGGGGGACTTAACACAGATACGCAGTATTTT.